Listed below are T cell receptor beta chains from one sample, sequenced in a study of brain T cells in children with intractable seizures. Libraries were prepared by immunoSEQ multiplex PCR; TCRdb keeps only in-frame clonotypes and omits some of them. Of about 340,000 clones listed, more than 85% were seen once; the top ten hold roughly 5.7%. The sequences come from peripheral blood, collected 5 to 6 months after surgery. The receptor source for this set is a boy younger than two with tuberous sclerosis and intractable seizures. CDR3s include the opening cysteine and the closing phenylalanine or tryptophan. A D gene is named only where the DNA matches it firmly. Size values are once, few and many counts, or a class for expanded clones, and some rows have none.

j_call	v_call	cdr3_length	d_call	clone_size	cdr3_nt	cdr3_aa
TRBJ2-2	TRBV30	14	NA	NA	TGTGCCTGGAGTGTACCAGCTAACACCGGGGAGCTGTTTTTT	CAWSVPANTGELFF
TRBJ1-1	TRBV6-2/TRBV6-3	13	NA	NA	TGTGCCAGCAGTTACAACGGGAACACTGAAGCTTTCTTT	CASSYNGNTEAFF
TRBJ2-2	TRBV5-1	14	NA	NA	TGCGCCAGCAAAGTAAGATCGAACACCGGGGAGCTGTTTTTT	CASKVRSNTGELFF
TRBJ1-6	TRBV7-9	15	NA	NA	TGTGCCAGCAGCTTAGCCCTCGGGGCGGATTCACCCCTCCACTTT	CASSLALGADSPLHF
TRBJ1-1	TRBV5-8	14	NA	NA	TGTGCCACCGGAGGCCCCAGCCTGAACACTGAAGCTTTCTTT	CATGGPSLNTEAFF
TRBJ2-3	TRBV4-2	15	NA	NA	TGTGCCAGCAGCCAAGAAATAACGAAGGGGACTACGCAGTATTTT	CASSQEITKGTTQYF
TRBJ2-1	TRBV6-1	15	TRBD2	NA	TGTGCCAGCAGTGAGGATCTAGCGGCGTACAATGAGCAGTTCTTC	CASSEDLAAYNEQFF
TRBJ2-3	TRBV14	17	NA	NA	TGTGCCAGCAGCCAAGATGGGACTTCCTTCTTCACAGATACGCAGTATTTT	CASSQDGTSFFTDTQYF
TRBJ1-2	TRBV20-1	13	NA	NA	TGCAGTGCTAGTCTCCCTCAATTGGATGGCTACACCTTC	CSASLPQLDGYTF
TRBJ1-5	TRBV30	15	TRBD1	few	TGTGCCTGGAGTGGACAGGGGGCGAACAATCAGCCCCAGCATTTT	CAWSGQGANNQPQHF
TRBJ2-3	TRBV9	14	NA	once	TGTGCCAGCAGCGTAGACGCGAAGCGGGATACGCAGTATTTT	CASSVDAKRDTQYF
TRBJ2-7	TRBV11-2	14	TRBD1	NA	TGTGCCAGCAGCGTGGGACAGGGGGCGTACGAGCAGTACTTC	CASSVGQGAYEQYF
TRBJ1-4	TRBV20-1	17	NA	once	TGCAGTGCTAGTCCCCCTCGAACAGGGCTAACTAATGAAAAACTGTTTTTT	CSASPPRTGLTNEKLFF
TRBJ1-6	TRBV15	13	NA	few	TGTGCCACCAGCAGCGAAGTTTCGGCACCCCTCCACTTT	CATSSEVSAPLHF
TRBJ1-5	TRBV28	15	NA	NA	TGTGCCAGCGCATTGGACCTGGGCGGCAATCAGCCCCAGCATTTT	CASALDLGGNQPQHF
TRBJ2-1	TRBV4-1	16	TRBD1	once	TGCGCCAGCAGCCGAGGGACAGCGAGCTCCTACAATGAGCAGTTCTTC	CASSRGTASSYNEQFF
TRBJ2-3	TRBV20-1	15	TRBD2	NA	TGCAGTGCTGGTGGGACTAGCGCTAGCACAGATACGCAGTATTTT	CSAGGTSASTDTQYF
TRBJ1-1	TRBV11-1	16	NA	NA	TGTGCCAGCAGCTTAGCGGGGACAACGAGGGACACTGAAGCTTTCTTT	CASSLAGTTRDTEAFF
TRBJ1-1	TRBV5-1	15	NA	NA	TGCGCCAGCTTCGAAAGGCACCGCATGAACACTGAAGCTTTCTTT	CASFERHRMNTEAFF
TRBJ2-6	TRBV3-1/TRBV3-2	15	NA	NA	TGTGCCAGCAGCCAAAGCCGATCTGGGGCCAACGTCCTGACTTTC	CASSQSRSGANVLTF
TRBJ1-1	TRBV6-1	16	NA	NA	TGTGCCAGCAGTGAATTAAGGGGGAGGGGGAGCACTGAAGCTTTCTTT	CASSELRGRGSTEAFF
TRBJ2-5	TRBV7-9	15	NA	NA	TGTGCCAGCAGCTCCAGCGGGCCGGAGGGGGAGACCCAGTACTTC	CASSSSGPEGETQYF
TRBJ2-7	TRBV7-8	12	NA	NA	TGTGCCAGCAGCTATTACTCCTACGAGCAGTACTTC	CASSYYSYEQYF
TRBJ1-1	TRBV25-1	14	TRBD1	NA	TGTGCCAGCAGTGAAGGACAGGGCAACACTGAAGCTTTCTTT	CASSEGQGNTEAFF
TRBJ2-2	TRBV4-2	17	NA	NA	TGTGCCAGCAGCCAAGGAACAGGGCGACGAGCGACCGGGGAGCTGTTTTTT	CASSQGTGRRATGELFF
TRBJ1-1	TRBV12-3/TRBV12-4	13	NA	NA	TGTGCCAGCAGTCTCTCTCGGGTCACTGAAGCTTTCTTT	CASSLSRVTEAFF
TRBJ2-7	TRBV30	15	TRBD1	NA	TGTGCCTGGAGCCTAGGGACAGGGGGTATCTACGAGCAGTACTTC	CAWSLGTGGIYEQYF
TRBJ2-6	TRBV2	18	TRBD1	once	TGTGCCAGCAGTGAAGCGGCCGGGACAGGGGCTGGGGCCAACGTCCTGACTTTC	CASSEAAGTGAGANVLTF
TRBJ2-5	TRBV18	16	TRBD2	NA	TGTGCCAGCTCACCCAAGACTAGCGCGTTTCAAGAGACCCAGTACTTC	CASSPKTSAFQETQYF
TRBJ2-1	TRBV7-2	16	NA	NA	TGTGCCAGCAGCTTAGTTCTACTAGCCCTATACAATGAGCAGTTCTTC	CASSLVLLALYNEQFF
TRBJ2-1	TRBV11-2	13	TRBD2	NA	TGTGCCAGCAGCTTAGGAACTAGCGGGGAGCAGTTCTTC	CASSLGTSGEQFF
TRBJ2-5	TRBV19	15	NA	few	TGTGCCAGTAGTACATCCGGGAACACTGAGGAGACCCAGTACTTC	CASSTSGNTEETQYF
TRBJ2-3	TRBV24-1	12	NA	NA	TGTGCCACCAGTGATTTGGGGGATACGCAGTATTTT	CATSDLGDTQYF
TRBJ1-1	TRBV7-9	12	NA	NA	TGTGCCAGCAGCGTAGTGGGGGGTCAGGCTTTCTTT	CASSVVGGQAFF
TRBJ2-2	TRBV29-1	14	NA	NA	TGCAGCGTTGACGGGGGGCGAGGGGTCGGGGAGCTGTTTTTT	CSVDGGRGVGELFF
TRBJ1-2	TRBV27	14	NA	NA	TGTGCCAGCAGGGTAACGCAGGGAAGTTATGGCTACACCTTC	CASRVTQGSYGYTF
TRBJ2-3	TRBV19	14	TRBD2	once	TGTGCCAGTAGTATAGCTAGCGGGGAGGATACGCAGTATTTT	CASSIASGEDTQYF
TRBJ1-2	TRBV6-5	14	TRBD1	NA	TGTGCCAGCACCATAGGACAGGGTGGCTATGGCTACACCTTC	CASTIGQGGYGYTF
TRBJ1-6	TRBV4-2	16	TRBD1	NA	TGTGCCAGCAGCCTTGGGACAGTCTCCTATAATTCACCCCTCCACTTT	CASSLGTVSYNSPLHF
TRBJ1-1	TRBV6-1	13	NA	NA	TGTGCCAGCAGTTCCCAAAGACAGACTGAAGCTTTCTTT	CASSSQRQTEAFF
TRBJ2-1	TRBV11-3	16	NA	NA	TGTGCCAGCAGCCCCCCCGGTAGCAGCTCCTACAATGAGCAGTTCTTC	CASSPPGSSSYNEQFF
TRBJ2-2	TRBV5-1	16	TRBD2	NA	TGCGCCAGCAGCTTGACAACGGGAGGGCGGACCGGGGAGCTGTTTTTT	CASSLTTGGRTGELFF
TRBJ1-2	TRBV15	13	NA	few	TGTGCCACCAGCAGAGCAATCGACTATGGCTACACCTTC	CATSRAIDYGYTF
TRBJ2-7	TRBV2	12	NA	NA	TGTGCCAGCATTGGGGGCTTCTACGAGCAGTACTTC	CASIGGFYEQYF
TRBJ2-1	TRBV5-6	15	NA	NA	TGTGCCAGCAGCTTGGCCAGTAGCTCCTACAATGAGCAGTTCTTC	CASSLASSSYNEQFF
TRBJ2-3	TRBV7-6	15	TRBD2	NA	TGTGCCAGCAGCCTAATAGCGGGAACCACAGATACGCAGTATTTT	CASSLIAGTTDTQYF
TRBJ1-2	TRBV7-9	14	NA	NA	TGTGCCAGCAGCCCCCGAGGAAGTAACTATGGCTACACCTTC	CASSPRGSNYGYTF
TRBJ2-5	TRBV5-1	16	TRBD1	NA	TGCGCCAGCAGCTTGCTAACAGGGGGCGGCCAAGAGACCCAGTACTTC	CASSLLTGGGQETQYF
TRBJ2-3	TRBV30	11	NA	NA	TGTGCCTGGGTGTTGCGAGATACGCAGTATTTT	CAWVLRDTQYF
TRBJ2-7	TRBV21-1	16	NA	NA	TGTGCCAGCAGCAAATCGTCGGGGTGGCTTACATGCGAGCAGTACTTC	CASSKSSGWLTCEQYF
TRBJ2-7	TRBV6-5	14	TRBD1	NA	TGTGCCAGTTCCGGGACAGGGCTCGCCTACGAGCAGTACTTC	CASSGTGLAYEQYF
TRBJ1-3	TRBV13	13	NA	NA	TGTGCCAGCAGCTTAAGGGCCCGAAACACCATATATTTT	CASSLRARNTIYF
TRBJ2-3	TRBV7-9	16	NA	NA	TGTGCCAGCAGTTACTCTTTGCGGGCGGGCACAGATACGCAGTATTTT	CASSYSLRAGTDTQYF
TRBJ1-4	TRBV2	14	TRBD1	NA	TGTGCCAGCACCTCAGGGGGCTTGGGGGAAAAACTGTTTTTT	CASTSGGLGEKLFF
TRBJ2-7	TRBV12-3/TRBV12-4	10	NA	NA	TGTGCCAGCAGTTTCGAGAGCATTATCTTC	CASSFESIIF
TRBJ1-1	TRBV5-8	12	NA	NA	TGTGCCAGCAGCTTGATCAGGGCGGGGGCTTTCTTT	CASSLIRAGAFF
TRBJ2-6	TRBV6-5	13	TRBD1	NA	TGTGCCAGCAGTTCAACCAATCCGGGACAGGCCCTTTTC	CASSSTNPGQALF
TRBJ1-4	TRBV11-3	13	NA	NA	TGTGCCAGCAGCCTAACCACAGGGGAAAAACTGTTTTTT	CASSLTTGEKLFF
TRBJ1-2	TRBV7-9	17	NA	NA	TGTGCCAGCAGGTATCCAGAGGGTCCGCTTGGTCTCTATGGCTACACCTTC	CASRYPEGPLGLYGYTF